The rows below give T cell receptor beta chains drawn from one sample of a study of cytomegalovirus exposure and HLA in healthy donors. Data came from immunoSEQ multiplex PCR; TCRdb stores just in-frame clones and leaves some out. Of 150,000 to 200,000 clones in the sample, roughly 9.4% were seen once. Sequencing used PBMCs. These receptor sequences come from a woman under 40 in good health and CMV-seropositive. The CDR3 runs from the conserved cysteine through the conserved F or W. D genes are given only for firm matches. Only some rows state a clone size, as once, few, many or a class for expanded clones.

v_gene,j_gene,abundance,d_gene,CDR3nt,CDR3aa
TRBV6-6,TRBJ1-2,few,-,TGTGCCCTACAGGGAAACTATGGCTACACCTTC,CALQGNYGYTF
TRBV27,TRBJ1-3,few,-,TGTGCCAGCAGTCCCCGACAGACCATCTCTGGAAACACCATATATTTT,CASSPRQTISGNTIYF
TRBV20-1,TRBJ1-2,once,-,TGCAGTGCTTCTAATAACTATGGCTACACCTTC,CSASNNYGYTF
TRBV5-1,TRBJ1-1,few,-,TGCGCCAGCAGCTTGGTGACGGGTTTCGGCACTGAAGCTTTCTTT,CASSLVTGFGTEAFF
TRBV10-1,TRBJ2-7,-,-,TGCGCCACCCACTATGGACACTACTACGAGCAGTACTTC,CATHYGHYYEQYF
TRBV29-1,TRBJ1-2,-,-,TGCAGCGTTTCCCACCCCGGCGGGTATGGCTACACCTTC,CSVSHPGGYGYTF
TRBV6-5,TRBJ1-1,-,-,TGTGCCAGCAGTTACGAGACAGGTCTGAACACTGAAGCTTTCTTT,CASSYETGLNTEAFF
TRBV12-5,TRBJ2-7,few,-,TGTGCTAGTGGTTTGCTAGTCTACGAGCAGTACTTC,CASGLLVYEQYF
TRBV6-1,TRBJ2-6,-,-,TGTGCCAGCAGCTCTTTCTCTGGGGCCAACGTCCTGACTTTC,CASSSFSGANVLTF
TRBV19,TRBJ2-6,many,TRBD1,TGTGCCAGTAGTATAAGGGACAGGGGTTGGTCTGGGGCCAACGTCCTGACTTTC,CASSIRDRGWSGANVLTF
TRBV30,TRBJ2-2,few,-,TGTGCCTGGAGTGGACAGGTGATCACCGGGGAGCTGTTTTTT,CAWSGQVITGELFF
TRBV29-1,TRBJ2-1,-,TRBD2,TGCAGCGTTTCCGGGGGGACCTACAATGAGCAGTTCTTC,CSVSGGTYNEQFF
TRBV6-1,TRBJ2-7,few,-,TGTGCCAGCAGTGATTACTCAGGGGAGCAGTACTTC,CASSDYSGEQYF
TRBV6-6,TRBJ1-1,few,-,TGTGCCAGCAGCGATCAGAGGTTCCTGAACACTGAAGCTTTCTTT,CASSDQRFLNTEAFF
TRBV6-6,TRBJ2-3,few,-,TGTGCCAGCAGTTACTCGAGAGGTTCTGGAGATACGCAGTATTTT,CASSYSRGSGDTQYF
TRBV19,TRBJ1-2,few,TRBD1,TGTGCCAGCGGAGGACAGGGGTTTGGCTACACCTTC,CASGGQGFGYTF
TRBV10-3,TRBJ2-7,-,-,TGTGCCATCAGTGATTCTGCCCCTAGCGAGCAGTACTTC,CAISDSAPSEQYF
TRBV2,TRBJ2-3,few,TRBD2,TGTGCCAGCAGTGACCTGGGACTAGCGGGAGGGACAGATACGCAGTATTTT,CASSDLGLAGGTDTQYF
TRBV6-5,TRBJ1-5,-,TRBD1,TGTGCCAGCTCAATGACAGGGTCTTCGCCCCAGCATTTT,CASSMTGSSPQHF
TRBV7-9,TRBJ2-3,-,TRBD2,TGTGCCAGCAGCTTACCAAGCGGGAGTTTCACAGATACGCAGTATTTT,CASSLPSGSFTDTQYF
TRBV5-1,TRBJ2-6,-,-,TGCGCCAGCAGCTTGGGGCCGGGGACTGGGGCCAACGTCCTGACTTTC,CASSLGPGTGANVLTF
TRBV2,TRBJ1-2,-,-,TGTGCCAGCAGTGGACAGCCTAACTATGGCTACACCTTC,CASSGQPNYGYTF
TRBV2,TRBJ1-2,few,-,TGTGCCAGCAGCTCCGGGGGGTCCGCCAGTGGCTACACCTTC,CASSSGGSASGYTF
TRBV7-9,TRBJ2-7,-,-,TGTGCCAGCAGCCAAGGCGGCGAGCAGTACTTC,CASSQGGEQYF
TRBV9,TRBJ1-1,-,-,TGTGCCAGCAGGAGGCAGAACACTGAAGCTTTCTTT,CASRRQNTEAFF
TRBV9,TRBJ2-7,-,TRBD2,TGTGCCAGCAGCCCCCGAAGCGCGGGAGTGGTCTACGAGCAGTACTTC,CASSPRSAGVVYEQYF
TRBV13,TRBJ2-6,-,-,TGTGCCAGCAGCACCCGGGATGCTGGGGCCAACGTCCTGACTTTC,CASSTRDAGANVLTF
TRBV6-1,TRBJ2-1,few,TRBD2,TGTGCCAGCAGGACTGGACTAGCCCGGGGGAATGAGCAGTTCTTC,CASRTGLARGNEQFF
TRBV19,TRBJ2-7,few,-,TGTGCCAGTAGTATACGACATCTGGGAGACAGGAGCTCCTACGAGCAGTACTTC,CASSIRHLGDRSSYEQYF
TRBV10-1,TRBJ2-3,few,TRBD2,TGCGCCAGCAGCTACTATAGCGGGAGTAACACAGATACGCAGTATTTT,CASSYYSGSNTDTQYF
TRBV4-1,TRBJ2-7,-,TRBD2,TGCGCCAGCAGCCAACCGGGACTAGCGGGTTTTTCCTACGAGCAGTACTTC,CASSQPGLAGFSYEQYF
TRBV29-1,TRBJ2-7,-,-,TGCAGCGTTGCCGGCGGGGGCTTTTCCTACGAGCAGTACTTC,CSVAGGGFSYEQYF
TRBV5-4,TRBJ2-5,few,-,TGTGCCAGCAGCTCCCCTCGGACGGGGGAGACCCAGTACTTC,CASSSPRTGETQYF
TRBV27,TRBJ2-1,few,TRBD2,TGTGCCAGCAAAACTAGCGGGAGGGGGACTTACAATGAGCAGTTCTTC,CASKTSGRGTYNEQFF
TRBV21-1,TRBJ1-2,few,-,TGTGCCAGCAGCAAAAAGGGGGCCAGACAGGTTTCTAACTATGGCTACACCTTC,CASSKKGARQVSNYGYTF
TRBV7-9,TRBJ2-3,few,-,TGTGCCGTTGACAGGATCCTTGGCACAGATACGCAGTATTTT,CAVDRILGTDTQYF
TRBV9,TRBJ1-5,few,-,TGTGCCAGCAGCGTTTCGGCAGGTGGCAATCAGCCCCAGCATTTT,CASSVSAGGNQPQHF
TRBV6-4,TRBJ2-6,few,-,TGTGCCAGCAGTGACCGGGGTGGCCGAAACTCTGGGGCCAACGTCCTGACTTTC,CASSDRGGRNSGANVLTF
TRBV5-4,TRBJ1-2,-,-,TGTGCCAGCAGCTCAAGACAGGTCCCGTCGGGTGGCTACACCTTC,CASSSRQVPSGGYTF
TRBV9,TRBJ1-3,few,TRBD1,TGTGCCAGCAGCGGCGGGACAGTCGGAAACACCATATATTTT,CASSGGTVGNTIYF
TRBV9,TRBJ2-4,few,TRBD2,TGTGCCAGCAGCGTAGGGATAGCGGGAGGGCCACCCAAAAACATTCAGTACTTC,CASSVGIAGGPPKNIQYF
TRBV28,TRBJ2-3,few,-,TGTGCCAGCAGTTTAGGGCAGGGACAACCAGATACGCAGTATTTT,CASSLGQGQPDTQYF
TRBV6-5,TRBJ2-3,few,-,TGTGCCAGCAGTTACTCTAGAACCACAGATACGCAGTATTTT,CASSYSRTTDTQYF
TRBV5-1,TRBJ2-1,-,TRBD1,TGCGCCAGCAGCGAGAGACAGGGGAGGACCTACAATGAGCAGTTCTTC,CASSERQGRTYNEQFF
TRBV27,TRBJ1-2,-,TRBD1,TGTGCCAGCAGCTCCGGGACAGGGGCTTCCTATGGCTACACCTTC,CASSSGTGASYGYTF
TRBV6-1,TRBJ2-7,-,-,TGTGCCAGCACACCCTTCAGGGGACCATCCTACGAGCAGTACTTC,CASTPFRGPSYEQYF
TRBV7-9,TRBJ1-2,few,TRBD1,TGTGCCAGCAGCTTAGGGACAGGGGGGAACTATGGCTACACCTTC,CASSLGTGGNYGYTF
TRBV4-1,TRBJ1-2,-,TRBD1,TGCGCCAGCAGCCAAACGACAGGGAGAGCGGGCGGCTACACCTTC,CASSQTTGRAGGYTF
TRBV5-6,TRBJ2-5,few,-,TGTGCCAGCACCATTTTAGCGAGTCAAGAGACCCAGTACTTC,CASTILASQETQYF
TRBV2,TRBJ2-7,few,-,TGTGCCAGCAGTGTAGTAGTGGGACTGGTACCCTACGAGCAGTACTTC,CASSVVVGLVPYEQYF
TRBV6-6,TRBJ1-1,-,TRBD1,TGTGCCAGCAGAACAGGGGGTCGAGGGACTGAAGCTTTCTTT,CASRTGGRGTEAFF
TRBV6-6,TRBJ1-4,-,-,TGTGCCAGCAGTTACTCCGACAGGCATAATGAAAAACTGTTTTTT,CASSYSDRHNEKLFF
TRBV6-6,TRBJ2-2,-,-,TGTGCCAGCAGGAAAGAGCCCGGGGAGCTGTTTTTT,CASRKEPGELFF
TRBV11-2,TRBJ2-2,few,-,TGTGCCAGCAGCTTAGACTATGAGGAGCTGTTTTTT,CASSLDYEELFF
TRBV2,TRBJ2-1,few,TRBD2,TGTGCCAGCAGTGATCAGGGGACTAGCGGCGATGAGCAGTTCTTC,CASSDQGTSGDEQFF
TRBV7-2,TRBJ2-1,-,TRBD2,TGTGCCAGCAGCTTAAGCGGGAGCATCAATGAGCAGTTCTTC,CASSLSGSINEQFF
TRBV28,TRBJ2-5,few,-,TGTGCCAGCAGTTTAACGAGTGAGACCCAGTACTTC,CASSLTSETQYF
TRBV25-1,TRBJ2-2,-,TRBD1,TGTGCCAGCAGTGAATCAGGGGGCACCGGGGAGCTGTTTTTT,CASSESGGTGELFF
TRBV27,TRBJ2-1,few,-,TGTGCCAGCAGTTTCCAAGGTCGGGGTGAGCAGTTCTTC,CASSFQGRGEQFF
TRBV9,TRBJ2-2,-,-,TGTGCCAGCAGCGTAGCAGCCGGGGAGCTGTTTTTT,CASSVAAGELFF